Sequencing of this T cell receptor (beta chain) was carried out in a study of blood T cell repertoires in COVID-19. In the study overall: Whether acute or convalescent, the COVID-19 samples came from the United States, Italy and Spain. Sample material is recorded as cDNA or gDNA derived from T cells, B-cell-depleted T cells, or PBMCs.

This CDR3 is 13 amino acids long. Looked up from germline, CDR1 is LNHNV and CDR2 is YYDKDF (reference sequence). V gave up 3 bases and J gave up 3 bases, with 8 bases separating them. Authors' methods: Amplification of reference gene primers provided the estimated nucleated cell counts. Only in-frame clones appear in the TCRdb table, and some are missing; sequencing was by immunoSEQ multiplex PCR. V and J calls and clone size follow that table, whereas D and trimming were derived from the DNA. The data show around 150,000 clones, 81% seen once. This chain links TRBV15 with TRBJ1-1; D gene ambiguous. The source of this sequence is a man aged 55 to 70 with active or convalescent COVID-19. The sequenced sample was peripheral blood. This CDR3 is CATSRLRDTEAFF. The CDR3 DNA follows: TGTGCCACCAGCAGGTTGAGGGACACTGAAGCTTTCTTT.